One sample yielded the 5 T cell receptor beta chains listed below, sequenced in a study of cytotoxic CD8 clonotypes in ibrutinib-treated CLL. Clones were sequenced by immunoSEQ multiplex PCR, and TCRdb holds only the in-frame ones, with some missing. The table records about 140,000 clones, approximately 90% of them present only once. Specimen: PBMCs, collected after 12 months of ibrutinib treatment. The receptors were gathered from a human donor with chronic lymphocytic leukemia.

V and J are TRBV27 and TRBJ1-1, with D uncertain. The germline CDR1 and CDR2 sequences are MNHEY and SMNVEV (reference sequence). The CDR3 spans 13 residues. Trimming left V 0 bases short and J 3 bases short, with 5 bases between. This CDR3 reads CASSLSTDTEAFF. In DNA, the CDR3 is TGTGCCAGCAGTTTATCAACCGACACTGAAGCTTTCTTT.

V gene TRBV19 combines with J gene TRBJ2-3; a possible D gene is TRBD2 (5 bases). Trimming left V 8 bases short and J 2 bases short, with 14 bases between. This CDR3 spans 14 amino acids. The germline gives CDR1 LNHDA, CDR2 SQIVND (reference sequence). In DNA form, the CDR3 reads TGTGCCAGTGGGTCTTCGCGGGCCACAGATACGCAGTATTTT. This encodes CASGSSRATDTQYF.

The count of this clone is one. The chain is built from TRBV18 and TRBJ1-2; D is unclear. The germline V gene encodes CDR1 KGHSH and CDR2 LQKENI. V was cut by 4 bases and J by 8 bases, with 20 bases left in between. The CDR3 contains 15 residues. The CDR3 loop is CASSRSSSEGFGYTF. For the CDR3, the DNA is TGTGCCAGCTCACGTTCGTCGTCCGAAGGGTTCGGCTACACCTTC.

In DNA, the CDR3 is TGTGCCGGGACTACTAGCGGGAGACGAGGCGAGCAGTTCTTC. Translated, it gives CAGTTSGRRGEQFF. V and J are TRBV7-9 and TRBJ2-1, with TRBD2 identical over 11 bases. The CDR3 is made up of 14 amino acids. Per the germline V gene, CDR1 is SEHNR and CDR2 is FQNEAQ (reference sequence). V trimming: 11 bases; J trimming: 10 bases; junction bases outside the gene matches: 13.

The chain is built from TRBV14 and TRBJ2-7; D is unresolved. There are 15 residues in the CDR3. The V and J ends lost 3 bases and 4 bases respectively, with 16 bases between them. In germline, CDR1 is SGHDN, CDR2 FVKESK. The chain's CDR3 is CASSQKHSPGYEQYF. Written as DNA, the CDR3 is TGTGCCAGCAGCCAGAAGCACTCCCCAGGTTACGAGCAGTACTTC.